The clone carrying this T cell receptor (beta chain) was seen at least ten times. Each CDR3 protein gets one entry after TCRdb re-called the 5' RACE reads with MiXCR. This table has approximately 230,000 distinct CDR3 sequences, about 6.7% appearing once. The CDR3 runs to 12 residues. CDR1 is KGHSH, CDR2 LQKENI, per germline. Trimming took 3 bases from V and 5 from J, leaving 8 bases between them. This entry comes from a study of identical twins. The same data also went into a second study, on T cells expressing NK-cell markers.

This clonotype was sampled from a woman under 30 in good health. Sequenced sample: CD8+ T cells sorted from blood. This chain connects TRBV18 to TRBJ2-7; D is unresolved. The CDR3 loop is CASSPWGHEQYF. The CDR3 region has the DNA TGTGCCAGCTCACCGTGGGGTCACGAGCAGTACTTC.